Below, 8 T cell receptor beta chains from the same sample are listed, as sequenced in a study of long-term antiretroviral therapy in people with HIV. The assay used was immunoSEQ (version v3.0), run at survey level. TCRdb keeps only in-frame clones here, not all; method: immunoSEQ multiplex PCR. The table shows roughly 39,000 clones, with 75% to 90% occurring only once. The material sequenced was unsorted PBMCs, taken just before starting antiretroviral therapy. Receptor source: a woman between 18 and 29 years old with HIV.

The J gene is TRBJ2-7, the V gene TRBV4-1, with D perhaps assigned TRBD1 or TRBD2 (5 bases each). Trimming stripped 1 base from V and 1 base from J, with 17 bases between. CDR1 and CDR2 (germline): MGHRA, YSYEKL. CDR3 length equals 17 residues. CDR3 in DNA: TGCGCCAGCAGCCAAGGAGGGGTCTACTCTTCTTCCTACGAGCAGTACTTC. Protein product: CASSQGGVYSSSYEQYF.

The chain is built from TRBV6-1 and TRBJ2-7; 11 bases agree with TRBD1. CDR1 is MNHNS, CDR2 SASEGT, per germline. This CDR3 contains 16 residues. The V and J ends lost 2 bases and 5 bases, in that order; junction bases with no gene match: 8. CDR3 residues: CASSELGQGVRNEQYF. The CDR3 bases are TGTGCCAGCAGTGAATTGGGACAGGGGGTACGAAACGAGCAGTACTTC.

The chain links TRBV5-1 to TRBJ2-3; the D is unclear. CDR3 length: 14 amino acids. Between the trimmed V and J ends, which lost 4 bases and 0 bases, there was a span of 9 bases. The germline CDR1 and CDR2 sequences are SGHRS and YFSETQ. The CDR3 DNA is TGCGCCAGCAGCACAGAGTTTAGCACAGATACGCAGTATTTT. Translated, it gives CASSTEFSTDTQYF.

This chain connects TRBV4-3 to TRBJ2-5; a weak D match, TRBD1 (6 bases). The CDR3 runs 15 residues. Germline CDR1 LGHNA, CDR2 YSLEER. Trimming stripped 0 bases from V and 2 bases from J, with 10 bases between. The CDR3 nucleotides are TGCGCCAGCAGCCAAGAACAGGGTGGGCAAGAGACCCAGTACTTC. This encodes CASSQEQGGQETQYF.

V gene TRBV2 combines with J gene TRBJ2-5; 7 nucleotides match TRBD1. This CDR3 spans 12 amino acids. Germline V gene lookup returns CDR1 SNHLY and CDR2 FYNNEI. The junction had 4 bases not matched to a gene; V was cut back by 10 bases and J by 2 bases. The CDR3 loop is CATGQAQETQYF. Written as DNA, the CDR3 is TGTGCCACTGGACAGGCTCAAGAGACCCAGTACTTC. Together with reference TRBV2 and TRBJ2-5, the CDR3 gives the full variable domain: EPEVTQTPSHQVTQMGQEVILRCVPISNHLYFYWYRQILGQKVEFLVSFYNNEISEKSEIFDDQFSVERPDGSNFTLKIRSTKLEDSAMYFCATGQAQETQYFGPGTRLLVL.

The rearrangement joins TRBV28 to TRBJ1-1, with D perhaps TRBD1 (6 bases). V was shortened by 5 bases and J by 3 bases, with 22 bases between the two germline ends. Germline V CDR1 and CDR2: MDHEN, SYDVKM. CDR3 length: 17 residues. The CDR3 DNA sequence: TGTGCCAGCAGTCCAATCGGGGGGGGCTTTCGGGACACTGAAGCTTTCTTT. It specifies CASSPIGGGFRDTEAFF.

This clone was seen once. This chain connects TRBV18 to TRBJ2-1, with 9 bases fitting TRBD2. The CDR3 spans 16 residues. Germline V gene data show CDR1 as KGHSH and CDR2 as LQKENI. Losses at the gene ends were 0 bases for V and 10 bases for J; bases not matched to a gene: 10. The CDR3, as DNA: TGTGCCAGCTCACCACCGCAAGGCGGGAGGGCCGGGGAGCAGTTCTTC. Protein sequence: CASSPPQGGRAGEQFF.

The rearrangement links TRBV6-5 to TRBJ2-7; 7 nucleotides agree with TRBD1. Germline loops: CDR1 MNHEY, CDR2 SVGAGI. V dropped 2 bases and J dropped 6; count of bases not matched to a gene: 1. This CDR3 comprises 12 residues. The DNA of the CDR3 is TGTGCCAGCAGTTACAGGACAGGCGAGCAGTACTTC. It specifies CASSYRTGEQYF.